These 17 T cell receptor beta chains were all obtained from the same sample, sequenced in a study of T cells in narcolepsy. TCRdb's copy holds only in-frame clones and misses some; the assay was immunoSEQ multiplex PCR. The sample lists fewer than 30,000 clones, approximately 85% occurring once. The sample taken for sequencing was memory (CD45RA-) CD4+ T cells from blood. The source is a human donor in good health.

V and J are TRBV19 and TRBJ1-1; no clear D. The CDR3 length is 15 residues. V lost 3 bases and J lost 0, with 11 bases in between. Germline-derived CDR1 and CDR2 are LNHDA and SQIVND (reference sequence). For the CDR3, the DNA is TGTGCCAGTAGTATTTACCCGGGTGTGAACACTGAAGCTTTCTTT. It encodes CASSIYPGVNTEAFF.

This clone was picked up one time. The genes are TRBV5-5 and TRBJ2-3; TRBD2 aligns across 13 bases. CDR1 is SGHKS, CDR2 YYEKEE, per germline (reference sequence). This CDR3 region has 18 residues. J was trimmed by 2 bases and V by 0 bases; bases with no gene match: 6. The CDR3 bases are TGTGCCAGCAGCTTGGAGGGACTAGCGGGAACGTACACAGATACGCAGTATTTT. It encodes CASSLEGLAGTYTDTQYF.

Comments on this clone: It is likely a read error, because the conserved phenylalanine at the end of the CDR3 is missing. V usage is TRBV29-1 and J usage is TRBJ2-7, with 8 bases fitting TRBD2. J lost 2 bases, V lost 7 bases, and 4 bases had no gene match. This CDR3 region has 12 residues. Germline CDR1 is SQVTM and CDR2 is ANQGSEA. DNA for the CDR3: TGCAGCGCCTCGGGGGGGGCCTACGAGCAGTACCTC. This gives the protein CSASGGAYEQYL.

The chain links TRBV28 to TRBJ1-5; 7 bases line up with TRBD1. V was clipped by 6 bases and J by 6 bases; unmatched bases: 14. CDR3 length: 16 amino acids. CDR1 is MDHEN, CDR2 SYDVKM, per germline. In DNA form, the CDR3 reads TGTGCCAGCAGGGATAACGCCGACAGGGTGGCTCAGCCCCAGCATTTT. It yields the protein CASRDNADRVAQPQHF.

The rearrangement joins TRBV6-5 to TRBJ2-7; 8 positions match TRBD1. The junction had 4 bases not matched to a gene; V was cut back by 6 bases and J by 0 bases. The germline V gene encodes CDR1 MNHEY and CDR2 SVGAGI. The CDR3 is made up of 14 amino acids. The CDR3, as DNA: TGTGCCAGCAGCGGAGACAGGGGCTCCTACGAGCAGTACTTC. This codes for CASSGDRGSYEQYF.

The genes are TRBV5-1 and TRBJ2-1, with D uncertain. V was pared by 4 bases and J by 10 bases, with 15 bases between. This CDR3 has 13 amino acids. The germline V gene has CDR1 SGHRS and CDR2 YFSETQ. The CDR3 nucleotides read TGCGCCAGCAGCCTTGGGGATGCACGGGAGCAGTTCTTC. Residues: CASSLGDAREQFF.

The DNA of the CDR3 is TGTGCCAGTAGTTCCGGGAGGGGCTGGAGCACCGGGGAGCTGTTTTTT. Residues: CASSSGRGWSTGELFF. The V call is TRBV19, the J call TRBJ2-2, with TRBD2 identical over 8 bases. CDR3 length equals 16 residues. Germline trimming cut 5 bases from V and 4 bases from J; bases unmatched to any gene: 9. Germline CDR1 reads LNHDA; CDR2 reads SQIVND (reference sequence).

The chain joins TRBV2 to TRBJ1-5; 8 bases line up with TRBD1. V gave up 6 bases and J gave up 4 bases; unmatched junction bases: 8. In germline, CDR1 is SNHLY, CDR2 FYNNEI. CDR3 size: 15 residues. The DNA for the CDR3 is TGTGCCAGCAGGGTGGACAGGGCAGAGAATCAGCCCCAGCATTTT. This translates into CASRVDRAENQPQHF.

V and J are TRBV7-2 and TRBJ1-1; D unclear. V lost 4 bases and J 8 bases, leaving 8 bases between the germline ends. The CDR3 sequence is 11 residues long. Germline values: CDR1 SGHTA, CDR2 FQGNSA. CDR3 sequence (DNA): TGTGCCAGCAGCTCCCCGTGGGAAGCTTTCTTT. Its protein is CASSSPWEAFF.

The rearrangement uses TRBV11-2 and TRBJ2-7, with TRBD1 matching over 7 bases. Germline V gives CDR1 SGHAT, CDR2 FQNNGV. J lost 4 bases, V lost 1 base, and 4 bases had no gene match. CDR3 size: 14 residues. The CDR3 region has the DNA TGTGCCAGCAGCTTAGGTAGGGGGCGGTACGAGCAGTACTTC. This sequence encodes CASSLGRGRYEQYF. The full variable domain, in which reference TRBV11-2 and TRBJ2-7 provide the parts outside the CDR3, is EAGVAQSPRYKIIEKRQSVAFWCNPISGHATLYWYQQILGQGPKLLIQFQNNGVVDDSQLPKDRFSAERLKGVDSTLKIQPAKLEDSAVYLCASSLGRGRYEQYFGPGTRLTVT.

V usage is TRBV30 and J usage is TRBJ2-3, with unresolved D. V was shortened by 0 bases and J by 7 bases, with 5 bases between the two germline ends. Germline CDR1 reads GTSNPN; CDR2 reads SVGIG (reference sequence). CDR3 length: 11 residues. In DNA, the CDR3 is TGTGCCTGGAGTGTTGGGTATACGCAGTATTTT. Protein sequence: CAWSVGYTQYF.

The rearrangement uses TRBV4-2 and TRBJ1-1, with a possible D match to TRBD1 (6 bases). Germline values: CDR1 LGHNA, CDR2 YNFKEQ. V was cut by 1 base and J by 1 base, with 16 bases left in between. The CDR3 has 17 amino acids. The chain's CDR3 is CASSQVRGGHGNTEAFF. The CDR3 DNA sequence: TGTGCCAGCAGCCAAGTTCGCGGGGGGCATGGGAACACTGAAGCTTTCTTT.

This clone has a handful of counts. V gene TRBV28 combines with J gene TRBJ1-5; no definite D call. V was clipped by 5 bases and J by 4 bases, with 9 bases between them. The CDR3 has 13 amino acids. Germline-derived CDR1 and CDR2 are MDHEN and SYDVKM. The CDR3 is CASSIEGNQPQHF. In nucleotides, the CDR3 is TGTGCCAGCAGTATAGAGGGAAATCAGCCCCAGCATTTT.

This clone was counted a few times. The CDR3 DNA follows: TGTGCCAGTAGTATGAGGACAGGAGATACGCAGTATTTT. Translating gives CASSMRTGDTQYF. The rearrangement joins TRBV19 to TRBJ2-3; 7 positions match TRBD1. V lost 3 bases to trimming and J lost 5 bases; unmatched junction nucleotides: 2. Germline V CDR1 and CDR2: LNHDA, SQIVND (reference sequence). This CDR3 comprises 13 residues.

The CDR3 is CASSGAGDRFYEQYF. In DNA form, the CDR3 reads TGTGCCAGCAGTGGGGCCGGGGACAGGTTCTACGAGCAGTACTTC. The V call is TRBV28, the J call TRBJ2-7; 8 bases align to TRBD1. J gave up 3 bases and V 5 bases, and 9 bases lay outside the gene matches. The CDR3 length is 15 residues. CDR1 MDHEN and CDR2 SYDVKM come from the germline V gene.

The rearrangement links TRBV28 to TRBJ1-2; D is unclear. CDR1 and CDR2 from the germline V gene are MDHEN and SYDVKM. This CDR3 has 13 amino acids. V lost 6 bases and J lost 4, with 12 bases in between. The CDR3 nucleotides read TGTGCCAGCAGCAGTACAACCCTCTATGGCTACACCTTC. It encodes CASSSTTLYGYTF.

DNA for the CDR3: TGTGCCAGCAGCGTCTTGGGGCAGACCTACAATGAGCAGTTCTTC. Protein product: CASSVLGQTYNEQFF. The rearrangement joins TRBV9 to TRBJ2-1, with D maybe TRBD1 (5 bases). The CDR3 has 15 residues. Germline values: CDR1 SGDLS, CDR2 YYNGEE. Trimming took off 2 bases at V and 2 bases at J, with 11 bases between the two ends.